This TCR beta chain was documented in a study of patients and donors after allogeneic stem cell transplantation. TCRdb reprocessed the RT-PCR reads via MiXCR and lists one record per CDR3 protein. This table has about 230,000 distinct CDR3 sequences, 12% to 15% appearing once. A few counts support this clonotype. The CDR3 covers 14 residues. Trimming removed 1 base at V and 5 bases at J, with 12 bases between. The V and J genes are TRBV12-3 or TRBV12-4 and TRBJ2-7; the D gene is possibly TRBD1 (6 bases). The clonotype comes from a human donor who was either an allogeneic HSCT recipient or a stem cell or donor lymphocyte infusion donor (not recorded which). It is not recorded whose cells these are; they may come from a transplant donor. The sequencing input was blood, either unsorted or a sorted T cell fraction (not recorded which). In nucleotides, the CDR3 is TGTGCCAGCAGTTTAGGAGTCAGGGGCCACGAGCAGTACTTC. Translation gives CASSLGVRGHEQYF.